The 28 T cell receptor beta chains reported below all come from one sample, sequenced in a study of vaccination and CD4 T cells after COVID-19. Oncomine TCR Beta short-read sequencing was applied to DNA from cultured CD4+ T cells. TCRdb re-called the PCR reads through MiXCR, storing one row per CDR3 protein. Among around 20,000 distinct CDR3 sequences listed, 50% to 60% were seen once. Specified treatment: approximately nine-day PBMC culture with coronavirus spike peptide pools or control peptides (ViraFEST assay). These receptors have no identified antigens. Material: CD4+ T cells from blood, cultured in vitro, obtained before SARS-CoV-2 vaccination. These receptors were taken from a human donor who had recovered from COVID-19.

Only a few counts were recorded for this clonotype. The rearrangement uses TRBV27 and TRBJ2-7, with 9 bases matching TRBD1. The J segment lost 9 bases and the V segment lost 5 bases, leaving 11 bases of the junction unmatched. Per germline, CDR1 MNHEY and CDR2 SMNVEV (reference sequence). CDR3 size: 14 residues. CDR3 sequence (DNA): TGTGCCAGCAGTCTACAGGGGGCGGGTCCGGGGCAGTACTTC. The encoded protein is CASSLQGAGPGQYF.

The chain uses TRBV20-1 and TRBJ2-5; 8 nucleotides agree with TRBD1. Unmatched junction bases numbered 7, after V lost 3 bases and J lost 4 bases. Germline V lookup: CDR1 DFQATT, CDR2 SNEGSKA (reference sequence). The CDR3 has 14 amino acids. CDR3 in amino acids: CSASQGAALETQYF. Written as DNA, the CDR3 is TGCAGTGCTAGCCAGGGGGCCGCCTTAGAGACCCAGTACTTC.

This sequence joins TRBV28 and TRBJ1-2, with D possibly matching TRBD1 (5 bases). CDR1 is MDHEN, CDR2 SYDVKM, per germline. The CDR3 is made up of 12 amino acids. Trimming stripped 10 bases from V and 8 bases from J, with 17 bases between. The CDR3 region has the DNA TGTGCCACCCCCATGGGGGGGGACGGCTACACCTTC. As protein: CATPMGGDGYTF.

The chain uses TRBV27 and TRBJ1-1; TRBD1 aligns across 9 bases. Germline V gives CDR1 MNHEY, CDR2 SMNVEV (reference sequence). V was pared by 1 base and J by 5 bases, with 11 bases of the junction left unmatched. The CDR3 contains 17 residues. The CDR3: CASSLWGQGRGRTEAFF. Written as DNA, the CDR3 is TGTGCCAGCAGTTTATGGGGACAGGGTCGGGGGAGAACTGAAGCTTTCTTT.

V usage is TRBV20-1 and J usage is TRBJ2-2; possibly TRBD2 for D (6 bases). The V end lost 6 bases, the J end lost 2 bases, and 13 bases lay between the germline ends. Germline CDR1 is DFQATT and CDR2 is SNEGSKA (reference sequence). This CDR3 has 14 amino acids. CDR3 loop: CSAKRGTNTGELFF. For the CDR3, the DNA is TGCAGTGCCAAACGTGGGACTAACACCGGGGAGCTGTTTTTT.

The chain has TRBV11-1 and TRBJ2-7, with D possibly being TRBD2 (6 bases). Deletions cut 3 bases from V and 2 bases from J, with 8 bases between. Germline loops: CDR1 SGHAT, CDR2 FQDESV (reference sequence). This CDR3 region has 13 residues. This CDR3 is CASSFGGPYEQYF. The DNA of the CDR3 is TGTGCCAGCAGCTTCGGGGGTCCCTACGAGCAGTACTTC.

This chain joins TRBV6-2 or TRBV6-3 and TRBJ2-1, with TRBD2 matching over 13 bases. The CDR3 is 14 amino acids. Germline V gene sequence: CDR1 MNHEY, CDR2 SVGEGT. Germline trimming cut 9 bases from V and 9 bases from J; bases unmatched to any gene: 8. As DNA, the CDR3 is TGTGCCAGTAGACTAGCGGGAGGCCGGAGTGAGCAGTTCTTC. This codes for CASRLAGGRSEQFF.

The chain carries TRBV15 and TRBJ1-1; D uncertain. The CDR3 spans 16 residues. The V end lost 1 base, the J end lost 0 bases, and 12 bases lay between the germline ends. Germline V gene data show CDR1 as LNHNV and CDR2 as YYDKDF (reference sequence). The CDR3, as DNA: TGTGCCACCAGCAGAGGAGGGTTGCTAATGAACACTGAAGCTTTCTTT. Its translation is CATSRGGLLMNTEAFF. The variable domain in full, completed from reference TRBV15 and TRBJ1-1, reads DAMVIQNPRYQVTQFGKPVTLSCSQTLNHNVMYWYQQKSSQAPKLLFHYYDKDFNNEADTPDNFQSRRPNTSFCFLDIRSPGLGDTAMYLCATSRGGLLMNTEAFFGQGTRLTVV.

CDR3 sequence reads: CSAVKLDRVNEQFF. CDR3 DNA sequence: TGCAGTGCTGTAAAACTCGACAGGGTCAATGAGCAGTTCTTC. The genes are TRBV20-1 and TRBJ2-1, with TRBD1 identical over 7 bases. Germline values: CDR1 DFQATT, CDR2 SNEGSKA (reference sequence). The CDR3 is made up of 14 amino acids. V was clipped by 5 bases and J by 6 bases; unmatched bases: 10.

The gene calls are TRBV19 and TRBJ1-1, with no clear D. Germline loops: CDR1 LNHDA, CDR2 SQIVND (reference sequence). Trimming stripped 4 bases from V and 11 bases from J, with 17 bases between. The CDR3 runs 13 residues. The CDR3 nucleotides read TGTGCCAGTAGTAATCGGAACATACATCGGGCTTTCTTT. As protein: CASSNRNIHRAFF.

The V gene is TRBV27, the J gene TRBJ2-1, with 9 bases aligning to TRBD1. This CDR3 is built from 15 residues. Germline CDR1 and CDR2: MNHEY and SMNVEV (reference sequence). The V segment lost 6 bases and the J segment 4 bases; nucleotides outside the gene matches: 7. The CDR3 sequence: CASSLTGGGYNEQFF. CDR3 nucleotides: TGTGCCAGCAGCCTCACAGGGGGCGGGTACAATGAGCAGTTCTTC.

The V call is TRBV11-3, the J call TRBJ2-2; 7 bases line up with TRBD1. Germline CDR1 SGHNT, CDR2 YENEEA. The CDR3 sequence is 16 residues long. V shed 4 bases, J shed 8 bases, and the junction held 13 bases outside the gene matches. The DNA of the CDR3 is TGTGCCAGCAGCTCCGCTATCGCAGGGGGTGATGGGGAGCTGTTTTTT. It yields the protein CASSSAIAGGDGELFF.

Only a few counts were recorded for this clonotype. The chain links TRBV7-9 to TRBJ2-3, with a tentative D call TRBD2 (6 bases). Germline CDR1 and CDR2: SEHNR and FQNEAQ (reference sequence). This CDR3 has 16 amino acids. V was trimmed by 4 bases and J by 4 bases, leaving 18 bases between them. CDR3 nucleotide sequence: TGTGCCAGCAGCTCCGGCGTGGGACGGGAGTCAGATACGCAGTATTTT. As protein: CASSSGVGRESDTQYF. The full variable domain, in which reference TRBV7-9 and TRBJ2-3 provide the parts outside the CDR3, is DTGVSQNPRHKITKRGQNVTFRCDPISEHNRLYWYRQTLGQGPEFLTYFQNEAQLEKSRLLSDRFSAERPKGSFSTLEIQRTEQGDSAMYLCASSSGVGRESDTQYFGPGTRLTVL.

The rearrangement links TRBV4-1 to TRBJ2-5, with 8 bases matching TRBD2. The V gene's germline CDR1 is MGHRA and CDR2 YSYEKL. After removal of 2 bases from V and 4 bases from J, the junction contained 3 bases not matched to a gene. The CDR3 length is 14 residues. For the CDR3, the DNA is TGCGCCAGCAGCCAACCTGCGGGGGGAGAGACCCAGTACTTC. Its protein is CASSQPAGGETQYF.

This clonotype was counted between two and nine times. The rearrangement joins TRBV6-1 to TRBJ2-5; possible D gene TRBD2, 6 bases. The germline V gene encodes CDR1 MNHNS and CDR2 SASEGT. The ends were cut back, 7 bases at V and 1 base at J, with 10 bases in the middle. The CDR3 sequence is 13 residues long. This CDR3 is CASTEGLQETQYF. The CDR3, as DNA: TGTGCCAGCACTGAGGGACTCCAAGAGACCCAGTACTTC.

V usage is TRBV20-1 and J usage is TRBJ2-7, with D hard to call. This CDR3 has 13 residues. The germline CDR1 and CDR2 sequences are DFQATT and SNEGSKA (reference sequence). Trimming took off 3 bases at V and 3 bases at J, with 12 bases between the two ends. The CDR3 bases are TGCAGTGCTAGGGGGATAGGATACTACGAGCAGTACTTC. Protein sequence: CSARGIGYYEQYF.

V gene TRBV27 combines with J gene TRBJ1-6; 7 nucleotides match TRBD1. The CDR3 contains 14 residues. V shed 6 bases, J shed 10 bases, and the junction held 9 bases outside the gene matches. Germline CDR1 MNHEY, CDR2 SMNVEV (reference sequence). CDR3 amino acids: CASSDRESWSPLHF. Here the CDR3 DNA reads TGTGCCAGCAGCGACAGGGAGTCTTGGTCACCCCTCCACTTT.

This clonotype was seen only a few times. The chain recombines TRBV7-8 with TRBJ1-2; the match to TRBD1 covers 8 bases. This CDR3 region has 16 residues. The germline V gene encodes CDR1 SGHVS and CDR2 FQNEAQ. Trimming cost V 3 bases and J 3 bases; bases outside gene matches: 9. CDR3: CASSFNTGGTYYGYTF. As DNA, the CDR3 is TGTGCCAGCAGCTTTAACACAGGGGGAACCTACTATGGCTACACCTTC.

The chain combines TRBV7-2 with TRBJ2-1; D is perhaps TRBD1 (5 bases). The J call may be wrong; the DNA end is better matched by TRBJ2-7. The CDR3 sequence is 15 residues long. Looked up from germline, CDR1 is SGHTA and CDR2 is FQGNSA. CDR3 bases: TGTGCCAGCAGCTTAAGGGGTACGACGGTCGACGAGCAGTACTTC. This codes for CASSLRGTTVDEQYF.

Relative to its sample, this clonotype is medium-sized (0.01 to 0.1%). The gene calls are TRBV12-3 or TRBV12-4 and TRBJ2-5; no clear D. Trimming left V 0 bases short and J 5 bases short, with 4 bases between. The CDR3 has 12 residues. CDR3 in amino acids: CASSLAPETQYF. The CDR3 coding sequence is TGTGCCAGCAGTTTAGCGCCGGAGACCCAGTACTTC.

The V call is TRBV20-1, the J call TRBJ2-3; the match to TRBD1 covers 7 bases. The CDR3 loop spans 14 amino acids. Germline V gene sequence: CDR1 DFQATT, CDR2 SNEGSKA (reference sequence). Losses at the gene ends were 6 bases for V and 4 bases for J; bases not matched to a gene: 10. CDR3 sequence reads: CSAGIGQGADTQYF. CDR3 nucleotides: TGCAGTGCAGGGATAGGGCAGGGGGCAGATACGCAGTATTTT.

The chain couples TRBV6-1 to TRBJ2-3; D is unresolved. This CDR3 comprises 13 residues. Germline V gene data show CDR1 as MNHNS and CDR2 as SASEGT. The V gene lost 6 bases and the J gene lost 1 base, with 8 bases spanning the gap. The CDR3 is CASSQPGTDTQYF. CDR3 DNA sequence: TGTGCCAGCAGCCAGCCCGGCACAGATACGCAGTATTTT.

The gene calls are TRBV7-2 and TRBJ2-7; 8 bases line up with TRBD1. Per the germline V gene, CDR1 is SGHTA and CDR2 is FQGNSA. The CDR3 totals 15 residues. The ends lost 3 bases at V and 3 bases at J; junction bases unmatched: 7. CDR3 coding DNA: TGTGCCAGCAGCTTTCCTGACAGGGGACACTACGAGCAGTACTTC. Protein product: CASSFPDRGHYEQYF.

This chain joins TRBV25-1 and TRBJ1-1; TRBD1 is a possible D gene (6 bases). Germline loops: CDR1 MGHDK, CDR2 SYGVNS. Trimming cost V 2 bases and J 3 bases, with 16 bases left between them. This CDR3 has 16 residues. CDR3 in DNA: TGTGCCAGCAGTGAACCGGGGCTGGGGGCGCACACTGAAGCTTTCTTT. It specifies CASSEPGLGAHTEAFF.

The gene calls are TRBV7-6 and TRBJ2-6; 8 bases align to TRBD1. The J segment lost 3 bases and the V segment lost 4 bases, leaving 11 bases of the junction unmatched. The germline V gene encodes CDR1 SGHVS and CDR2 FNYEAQ. CDR3 length: 18 residues. The CDR3 loop is CASSYQGQGSGGANVLTF. DNA for the CDR3: TGTGCCAGCAGCTACCAAGGACAGGGATCGGGTGGGGCCAACGTCCTGACTTTC.

In its sample, this clonotype was seen a few times. The rearrangement links TRBV11-2 to TRBJ2-5; no reliable D call. Germline values: CDR1 SGHAT, CDR2 FQNNGV. Deletions cut 0 bases from V and 6 bases from J, with 5 bases between. This CDR3 is 12 amino acids long. The CDR3 is CASSLEGKTQYF. The CDR3 DNA is TGTGCCAGCAGCTTAGAGGGCAAGACCCAGTACTTC. Using reference TRBV11-2 and TRBJ2-5 for the parts outside the CDR3, the full variable domain is EAGVAQSPRYKIIEKRQSVAFWCNPISGHATLYWYQQILGQGPKLLIQFQNNGVVDDSQLPKDRFSAERLKGVDSTLKIQPAKLEDSAVYLCASSLEGKTQYFGPGTRLLVL.

This clonotype showed up just once. The chain carries TRBV2 and TRBJ2-7, with D perhaps TRBD1 or TRBD2 (5 bases each). The CDR3 is 13 residues long. Germline V CDR1 and CDR2: SNHLY, FYNNEI. The V end was cut by 6 bases, the J end by 0 bases, with 9 bases between. CDR3 loop: CASRGDGSYEQYF. CDR3 coding DNA: TGTGCCAGCAGGGGGGACGGCTCCTACGAGCAGTACTTC.

The chain links TRBV2 to TRBJ2-7, with TRBD1 identical over 10 bases. This CDR3 has 14 residues. CDR1 and CDR2 (germline): SNHLY, FYNNEI. V trimming: 5 bases; J trimming: 2 bases; junction bases outside the gene matches: 3. The CDR3 reads CASSRDRGTYEQYF. The CDR3, as DNA: TGTGCCAGCAGTCGGGACAGGGGCACCTACGAGCAGTACTTC.